The 23 T cell receptor beta chains in this list originate from one sample, sequenced in a study of cytomegalovirus exposure and HLA in healthy donors. It was with 60 Vbeta and 13 Jbeta primers that the PCR ran. The data were produced by immunoSEQ multiplex PCR, yet TCRdb's version contains in-frame clones alone and is incomplete. The data hold under 250,000 clones, with about 78% observed a single time. The material sequenced was PBMCs. Receptors were obtained from a male donor in good health and CMV-seronegative.

V and J are TRBV28 and TRBJ1-1; weak D call: TRBD1 (5 bases). CDR1 is MDHEN, CDR2 SYDVKM, per germline. The CDR3 is 16 residues long. The V end lost 6 bases, the J end lost 1 base, and 18 bases lay between the germline ends. The CDR3 sequence is CASRVQGAVKNTEAFF. Written as DNA, the CDR3 is TGTGCCAGCAGGGTTCAGGGCGCCGTAAAGAACACTGAAGCTTTCTTT.

This clone showed up just once. J is TRBJ2-5 and V is TRBV5-6; D is unclear. The assigned J gene may be wrong: the sequence end matches TRBJ2-7 better. This CDR3 spans 12 amino acids. Per the germline V gene, CDR1 is SGHDT and CDR2 is YYEEEE. The CDR3 reads CASSLASYEQYF. The CDR3 nucleotides read TGTGCCAGCAGCCTGGCCTCCTACGAGCAGTACTTC.

This clone was observed a single time. Germline is not matched at one junction end, which may reflect a read error. This rearrangement joins TRBV7-9 to TRBJ2-7; 10 nucleotides match TRBD1. The germline V gene has CDR1 SEHNR and CDR2 FQNEAQ (reference sequence). The CDR3 is made up of 15 amino acids. The CDR3 loop reads CSSSLVGDRGYEQYF. CDR3 coding DNA: TGTTCCAGCAGCTTAGTAGGGGACAGGGGCTACGAGCAGTACTTC.

V is TRBV19 and J is TRBJ1-1, with TRBD1 as a possible D gene (6 bases). Per the germline V gene, CDR1 is LNHDA and CDR2 is SQIVND (reference sequence). The CDR3 contains 13 residues. Between the trimmed V and J ends, which lost 4 bases and 5 bases, there was a span of 11 bases. CDR3 sequence reads: CASSTGDNTEAFF. Here the CDR3 DNA reads TGTGCCAGTAGTACAGGGGACAATACTGAAGCTTTCTTT.

The chain couples TRBV5-8 to TRBJ1-4; 10 nucleotides match TRBD1. Germline V gene lookup returns CDR1 SGHTS and CDR2 YDEGEE. The V gene end was trimmed by 0 bases and the J gene end by 8 bases; junction bases not matched to a gene: 4. The length of the CDR3 is 15 residues. CDR3 protein: CASSLAGTGDEKLFF. CDR3 DNA sequence: TGTGCCAGCAGCTTGGCCGGGACAGGGGACGAAAAACTGTTTTTT. The complete variable domain, with remaining parts taken from reference TRBV5-8 and TRBJ1-4, reads EAGVTQSPTHLIKTRGQQATLRCSPISGHTSVYWYQQALGLGLQFLLWYDEGEERNRGNFPPRFSGRQFPNYSSELNVNALELEDSALYLCASSLAGTGDEKLFFGSGTQLSVL.

The gene calls are TRBV14 and TRBJ1-4; D is perhaps TRBD1 (6 bases). V dropped 1 base and J dropped 10 bases, with 13 bases sitting between them. The germline CDR1 and CDR2 sequences are SGHDN and FVKESK. The length of the CDR3 is 14 residues. CDR3 coding DNA: TGTGCCAGCAGCCAAGTACGGACAGTGGGAAAACTGTTTTTT. Translation gives CASSQVRTVGKLFF.

In its sample, this clone was seen once. J is TRBJ1-5 and V is TRBV6-5; a weak D match, TRBD1 (6 bases). The CDR3 has 14 amino acids. Germline-derived CDR1 and CDR2 are MNHEY and SVGAGI. V lost 6 bases and J lost 4, with 13 bases in between. CDR3 protein: CASRGQGINQPQHF. The CDR3 DNA sequence: TGTGCCAGCAGAGGCCAGGGGATAAATCAGCCCCAGCATTTT.

The J gene is TRBJ2-2, the V gene TRBV9; TRBD2 aligns across 9 bases. CDR3 length: 16 amino acids. V shed 0 bases, J shed 5 bases, and the junction held 5 bases outside the gene matches. Germline loops: CDR1 SGDLS, CDR2 YYNGEE. The CDR3 spells CASSVGAGGLTGELFF. The CDR3 bases are TGTGCCAGCAGCGTAGGTGCGGGAGGGTTAACCGGGGAGCTGTTTTTT.

The chain couples TRBV5-1 to TRBJ2-1; TRBD1 matches at 7 bases. The V segment lost 4 bases and the J segment 2 bases; nucleotides outside the gene matches: 21. The CDR3 runs to 20 residues. CDR1 and CDR2 (germline): SGHRS, YFSETQ. The CDR3 spells CASSPGLTEGARITYNEQFF. For the CDR3, the DNA is TGCGCCAGCAGCCCCGGACTCACCGAGGGGGCTCGAATTACCTACAATGAGCAGTTCTTC. Complete variable domain (other parts from reference TRBV5-1 and TRBJ2-1): KAGVTQTPRYLIKTRGQQVTLSCSPISGHRSVSWYQQTPGQGLQFLFEYFSETQRNKGNFPGRFSGRQFSNSRSEMNVSTLELGDSALYLCASSPGLTEGARITYNEQFFGPGTRLTVL.

The chain uses TRBV19 and TRBJ1-1, with D possibly being TRBD1 (6 bases). Germline CDR1 is LNHDA and CDR2 is SQIVND (reference sequence). CDR3 length equals 15 residues. V dropped 1 base and J dropped 3 bases, with 12 bases sitting between them. The CDR3: CASSIGTDTDTEAFF. CDR3 nucleotides: TGTGCCAGTAGTATAGGGACAGACACGGACACTGAAGCTTTCTTT.

This chain links TRBV4-1 with TRBJ2-3; perhaps TRBD1 as D (5 bases). Germline V lookup: CDR1 MGHRA, CDR2 YSYEKL. This CDR3 comprises 14 residues. V was trimmed by 6 bases and J by 4 bases, leaving 14 bases between them. CDR3 sequence: CASRTEKAPDTQYF. For the CDR3, the DNA is TGCGCCAGCAGGACAGAAAAGGCCCCAGATACGCAGTATTTT.

The genes are TRBV4-1 and TRBJ2-1, with 9 bases matching TRBD2. The CDR3 is made up of 17 amino acids. The junction had 13 bases not matched to a gene; V was cut back by 4 bases and J by 6 bases. Germline V gives CDR1 MGHRA, CDR2 YSYEKL. CDR3 DNA sequence: TGCGCCAGCAGCCCCCTGCAGGGCGGGAGGGCCGGCAATGAGCAGTTCTTC. It translates to CASSPLQGGRAGNEQFF.

The sample holds one count of this clone. The chain is built from TRBV7-6 and TRBJ2-1, with 10 bases fitting TRBD2. Losses at the gene ends were 5 bases for V and 7 bases for J; bases not matched to a gene: 11. The CDR3 is 16 amino acids. Germline CDR1 reads SGHVS; CDR2 reads FNYEAQ. The DNA of the CDR3 is TGTGCCAGCAGCCCTAGCGGGAGTATTTTTTCAAATGAGCAGTTCTTC. Translated, it gives CASSPSGSIFSNEQFF.

This chain connects TRBV7-3 to TRBJ2-2, with TRBD2 matching over 10 bases. V shed 4 bases and J 7 bases; nucleotides not matched to a gene: 6. The CDR3 is 15 amino acids. Germline lookup yields CDR1 SGHTA and CDR2 FQGTGA. The CDR3 DNA is TGTGCCAGCAGCTCCCTAGCGGGAGTTGGCGGGGAGCTGTTTTTT. Protein sequence: CASSSLAGVGGELFF.

The gene calls are TRBV9 and TRBJ2-1, with 9 bases identical to TRBD2. Germline V gene lookup returns CDR1 SGDLS and CDR2 YYNGEE. The CDR3 is made up of 15 amino acids. V lost 4 bases, J lost 4 bases, and 6 bases stayed unmatched. The CDR3 is CASSSWTSEYNEQFF. CDR3 DNA sequence: TGTGCCAGCAGCTCATGGACTAGCGAATACAATGAGCAGTTCTTC.

The chain employs TRBV5-1 and TRBJ2-2; the match to TRBD1 covers 8 bases. After removal of 2 bases from V and 4 bases from J, the junction contained 13 bases not matched to a gene. The CDR3 has 18 residues. Germline loops: CDR1 SGHRS, CDR2 YFSETQ. This CDR3 reads CASSFLSPRQGSTGELFF. The CDR3 DNA is TGCGCCAGCAGCTTTTTATCGCCCCGACAGGGGAGCACCGGGGAGCTGTTTTTT.

This chain uses TRBV27 with TRBJ1-5; 7 nucleotides match TRBD1. Per germline, CDR1 MNHEY and CDR2 SMNVEV (reference sequence). The CDR3 runs 13 residues. Germline trimming cut 6 bases from V and 7 bases from J; bases unmatched to any gene: 6. CDR3 residues: CASRTYRGQPQHF. The CDR3, as DNA: TGTGCCAGCAGAACCTACAGGGGCCAGCCCCAGCATTTT.

V and J are TRBV20-1 and TRBJ2-3, with D hard to call. V lost 0 bases to trimming and J lost 7 bases, with 5 bases between them. The CDR3 totals 11 residues. Germline V gene lookup returns CDR1 DFQATT and CDR2 SNEGSKA (reference sequence). In DNA form, the CDR3 reads TGCAGTGCTAGAGATCATCATACGCAGTATTTT. Its translation is CSARDHHTQYF.

The chain carries TRBV5-5 and TRBJ1-2; a possible D gene is TRBD1 (6 bases). The germline V gene encodes CDR1 SGHKS and CDR2 YYEKEE (reference sequence). The CDR3 is made up of 16 amino acids. The germline V and J ends were trimmed by 4 bases and 6 bases, with 22 bases remaining between them. The CDR3 spells CASSTPAGRGNDGYTF. DNA of the CDR3: TGTGCCAGCAGCACCCCGGCCGGCAGGGGAAATGATGGCTACACCTTC.

The chain joins TRBV19 to TRBJ2-1; D is possibly TRBD2 (6 bases). V shed 2 bases and J shed 2 bases, with 13 bases lying between them. CDR3 length equals 16 residues. In germline, CDR1 is LNHDA, CDR2 SQIVND (reference sequence). For the CDR3, the DNA is TGTGCCAGTAGTATAATCGGCGGGATGGCCTACAATGAGCAGTTCTTC. Its translation: CASSIIGGMAYNEQFF.

The chain uses TRBV11-3 and TRBJ2-2; 10 bases match TRBD1. J lost 4 bases, V lost 4 bases, and 9 bases had no gene match. Germline values: CDR1 SGHNT, CDR2 YENEEA. There are 17 residues in the CDR3. The CDR3 is CASSSPAGTGVTGELFF. Here the CDR3 DNA reads TGTGCCAGCAGCTCTCCCGCCGGGACAGGGGTCACCGGGGAGCTGTTTTTT.

This chain uses TRBV2 with TRBJ1-4; possible D gene TRBD1, 6 bases. CDR1 and CDR2 from the germline V gene are SNHLY and FYNNEI. The CDR3 has 14 residues. V lost 4 bases and J lost 8, with 14 bases in between. The CDR3 region has the DNA TGTGCCAGCAGTGTGGGCAGGGGAATCGAAAAACTGTTTTTT. Its translation: CASSVGRGIEKLFF.

The chain combines TRBV21-1 with TRBJ2-2; TRBD1, the table's D call, was not compared with the DNA. TRBV21-1 is a pseudogene locus. There are 16 residues in the CDR3. CDR3 in DNA: TGTGCCAGCAGCAAGGAGCAGGGGCCGAGCACCGGGGAGCTGTTTTTT. Its translation: CASSKEQGPSTGELFF.